A selection of T cell receptor beta chains follows, all from one sample in a study of T cell responses to AZD1222 COVID-19 vaccine. Sequencing used immunoSEQ multiplex PCR; TCRdb keeps in-frame clones, though not all of them. The sample records more than 60,000 clones, roughly 84% being singletons. The sample was peripheral blood, taken 28 days after the second AZD1222 dose. The source of these receptors is an adult who received the AZD1222 COVID-19 vaccine. Both conserved end residues are part of each CDR3. The order of the fields is V gene, clone size, J gene, D gene, CDR3 protein, CDR3 DNA. A D gene is named only where the DNA matches it firmly. Only some rows state a clone size, as once, few, many or a class for expanded clones.

V: TRBV5-6; size: .; J: TRBJ1-3; D: TRBD1; CDR3: CASRTSGQRNTIYF; DNA: TGTGCCAGCAGGACTTCGGGACAGCGGAACACCATATATTTT
V: TRBV10-3; size: .; J: TRBJ2-7; D: .; CDR3: CAISELGNEQYF; DNA: TGTGCCATCAGTGAGTTGGGGAACGAGCAGTACTTC
V: TRBV7-9; size: .; J: TRBJ1-6; D: .; CDR3: CASSLVSPGPWDSPLHF; DNA: TGTGCCAGCAGCTTAGTCTCCCCGGGACCATGGGATTCACCCCTCCACTTT
V: TRBV7-8; size: .; J: TRBJ2-7; D: TRBD1; CDR3: CASSRDRAHEQYF; DNA: TGTGCCAGCAGCAGAGACAGGGCCCACGAGCAGTACTTC
V: TRBV6-6; size: .; J: TRBJ1-3; D: .; CDR3: CASSLLGGVSGNTIYF; DNA: TGTGCCAGCAGCCTCCTGGGGGGAGTCTCTGGAAACACCATATATTTT
V: TRBV12-5; size: .; J: TRBJ2-5; D: .; CDR3: CASGFRGEKGETQYF; DNA: TGTGCTAGTGGTTTTCGCGGGGAAAAGGGAGAGACCCAGTACTTC
V: TRBV3-1/TRBV3-2; size: .; J: TRBJ1-3; D: .; CDR3: CASSPSRNTIYF; DNA: TGTGCCAGCAGCCCTTCTAGAAACACCATATATTTT
V: TRBV11-3; size: few; J: TRBJ2-2; D: .; CDR3: CASSLEPTGELFF; DNA: TGTGCCAGCAGCTTAGAGCCCACCGGGGAGCTGTTTTTT
V: TRBV11-2; size: .; J: TRBJ1-4; D: .; CDR3: CASSLGTVKGEKLFF; DNA: TGTGCCAGCAGCTTAGGGACAGTTAAGGGTGAAAAACTGTTTTTT
V: TRBV5-4; size: .; J: TRBJ2-1; D: .; CDR3: CASSRIGNGRQGGEQFF; DNA: TGTGCCAGCAGCAGGATCGGAAATGGGAGACAGGGAGGTGAGCAGTTCTTC
V: TRBV28; size: .; J: TRBJ1-6; D: .; CDR3: CASSPTRPSYNSPLHF; DNA: TGTGCCAGCAGTCCTACGAGGCCCTCCTATAATTCACCCCTCCACTTT
V: TRBV4-2; size: .; J: TRBJ2-1; D: .; CDR3: CASSQDHDRSYNEQFF; DNA: TGTGCCAGCAGCCAAGACCACGACAGGTCCTACAATGAGCAGTTCTTC
V: TRBV3-1/TRBV3-2; size: .; J: TRBJ1-1; D: TRBD1; CDR3: CASSLRDSESNTEAFF; DNA: TGTGCCAGCAGCCTCCGGGACAGCGAGTCGAACACTGAAGCTTTCTTT
V: TRBV5-1; size: .; J: TRBJ1-1; D: .; CDR3: CASSLGGANTEAFF; DNA: TGCGCCAGCAGCTTGGGCGGGGCGAACACTGAAGCTTTCTTT
V: TRBV6-1; size: .; J: TRBJ1-1; D: .; CDR3: CASSEETVNTEAFF; DNA: TGTGCCAGCAGTGAAGAAACGGTGAACACTGAAGCTTTCTTT
V: TRBV6-5; size: .; J: TRBJ1-4; D: .; CDR3: CASSEGTTNEKLFF; DNA: TGTGCCAGCAGCGAGGGGACAACTAATGAAAAACTGTTTTTT
V: TRBV19; size: .; J: TRBJ1-2; D: TRBD1; CDR3: CASSRTGTGYGYTF; DNA: TGTGCCAGTAGTAGGACCGGGACAGGATATGGCTACACCTTC
V: TRBV6-4; size: few; J: TRBJ2-3; D: TRBD1; CDR3: CASSDSYSGGGTDTQYF; DNA: TGTGCCAGCAGTGACTCTTATTCAGGGGGCGGCACAGATACGCAGTATTTT
V: TRBV19; size: .; J: TRBJ2-7; D: .; CDR3: CASSIGRQPRLSYEQYF; DNA: TGTGCCAGTAGTATAGGTCGACAGCCACGTCTCTCCTACGAGCAGTACTTC
V: TRBV27; size: .; J: TRBJ2-7; D: TRBD2; CDR3: CASTLRSGGSYEQYF; DNA: TGTGCCAGCACCCTCCGAAGCGGGGGGTCCTACGAGCAGTACTTC
V: TRBV6-5; size: .; J: TRBJ1-2; D: .; CDR3: CASSYDGNYGYTF; DNA: TGTGCCAGCAGTTACGACGGTAACTATGGCTACACCTTC
V: TRBV7-8; size: .; J: TRBJ1-3; D: .; CDR3: CASSLGSGHTIYF; DNA: TGTGCCAGCAGCTTAGGAAGTGGACACACCATATATTTT
V: TRBV19; size: once; J: TRBJ1-1; D: TRBD1; CDR3: CASIPRDSATEAFF; DNA: TGTGCCAGTATCCCCAGGGACAGTGCGACTGAAGCTTTCTTT
V: TRBV19; size: .; J: TRBJ1-5; D: .; CDR3: CASSIDGDQPQHF; DNA: TGTGCCAGTAGTATCGACGGGGATCAGCCCCAGCATTTT
V: TRBV30; size: .; J: TRBJ1-2; D: .; CDR3: CAWSSGGLNGYTF; DNA: TGTGCCTGGAGTAGCGGGGGGCTCAATGGCTACACCTTC
V: TRBV5-6; size: .; J: TRBJ1-5; D: .; CDR3: CASSVGRGNQPQHF; DNA: TGTGCCAGCAGCGTAGGACGGGGCAATCAGCCCCAGCATTTT
V: TRBV6-2/TRBV6-3; size: few; J: TRBJ2-7; D: .; CDR3: CASSSSRVYEQYF; DNA: TGTGCCAGCAGTAGCTCCAGGGTCTACGAGCAGTACTTC
V: TRBV19; size: .; J: TRBJ2-7; D: TRBD2; CDR3: CASSWASGEEQYF; DNA: TGTGCCAGTAGCTGGGCTAGCGGGGAAGAGCAGTACTTC
V: TRBV9; size: once; J: TRBJ1-2; D: TRBD1; CDR3: CASGTTGGTLVVTF; DNA: TGTGCCAGCGGAACCACAGGGGGGACCTTGGTTGTGACCTTC
V: TRBV18; size: .; J: TRBJ2-1; D: TRBD2; CDR3: CASSPTSGGANEQFF; DNA: TGTGCCAGCTCACCGACTAGCGGGGGGGCCAATGAGCAGTTCTTC
V: TRBV5-1; size: .; J: TRBJ2-5; D: TRBD2; CDR3: CASSFHTSGGSSFQETQYF; DNA: TGCGCCAGCAGCTTCCATACTAGCGGGGGCTCCAGCTTCCAAGAGACCCAGTACTTC
V: TRBV9; size: once; J: TRBJ1-2; D: .; CDR3: CASSPSSSGLYGYTF; DNA: TGTGCCAGCAGCCCGTCGTCGAGCGGGCTATATGGCTACACCTTC
V: TRBV6-2/TRBV6-3; size: .; J: TRBJ1-5; D: .; CDR3: CASSPWGPQPQHF; DNA: TGTGCCAGCAGCCCGTGGGGGCCTCAGCCCCAGCATTTT
V: TRBV19; size: .; J: TRBJ2-1; D: TRBD2; CDR3: CASSTRLAGGPGNEQFF; DNA: TGTGCCAGTAGTACCCGACTAGCGGGGGGGCCAGGGAATGAGCAGTTCTTC
V: TRBV2; size: .; J: TRBJ1-2; D: TRBD1; CDR3: CASQPGGNTINYTF; DNA: TGTGCCAGCCAACCAGGGGGGAACACTATAAACTACACCTTC
V: TRBV6-1; size: .; J: TRBJ1-1; D: .; CDR3: CASSEALIVAFF; DNA: TGTGCCAGCAGTGAAGCGCTGATCGTCGCTTTCTTT
V: TRBV20-1; size: .; J: TRBJ1-5; D: .; CDR3: CSASFGNLYSNQPQHF; DNA: TGCAGTGCTAGTTTTGGCAATCTCTATAGCAATCAGCCCCAGCATTTT
V: TRBV7-9; size: .; J: TRBJ1-2; D: TRBD1; CDR3: CASSLGQGVAGYTF; DNA: TGTGCCAGCAGCTTAGGACAGGGTGTGGCCGGCTACACCTTC
V: TRBV7-2; size: .; J: TRBJ2-2; D: .; CDR3: CASSLVWGSTGELFF; DNA: TGTGCCAGCAGCTTAGTGTGGGGATCCACCGGGGAGCTGTTTTTT
V: TRBV7-2; size: once; J: TRBJ2-7; D: .; CDR3: CASSLRTGAYEQYF; DNA: TGTGCCAGCAGCTTGAGGACGGGCGCCTACGAGCAGTACTTC
V: TRBV7-2; size: few; J: TRBJ1-3; D: .; CDR3: CASSFGPGAGNTIYF; DNA: TGTGCCAGCAGCTTCGGCCCAGGGGCTGGAAACACCATATATTTT
V: TRBV6-5; size: .; J: TRBJ1-5; D: .; CDR3: CASLLAGNQPQHF; DNA: TGTGCCAGCCTCCTTGCAGGCAATCAGCCCCAGCATTTT
V: TRBV19; size: .; J: TRBJ1-4; D: .; CDR3: CASSMSQGGLFF; DNA: TGTGCCAGTAGTATGTCCCAGGGAGGACTGTTTTTT
V: TRBV9; size: .; J: TRBJ2-3; D: .; CDR3: CASSAGALGVHTQYF; DNA: TGTGCCAGCAGCGCGGGGGCCCTAGGGGTACATACGCAGTATTTT
V: TRBV6-5; size: .; J: TRBJ2-1; D: .; CDR3: CASSYWGRGPKFF; DNA: TGTGCCAGCAGTTACTGGGGGAGGGGGCCGAAGTTCTTC
V: TRBV5-5; size: once; J: TRBJ1-4; D: .; CDR3: CASSLVFWPGEEKLFF; DNA: TGTGCCAGCAGCTTGGTTTTCTGGCCGGGAGAGGAAAAACTGTTTTTT
V: TRBV27; size: .; J: TRBJ2-7; D: .; CDR3: CASSLTGVAYEQYF; DNA: TGTGCCAGCAGTTTAACCGGGGTCGCCTACGAGCAGTACTTC